The TCR beta chain described here comes from a study of CD8 T cells in ankylosing spondylitis. Notes on the study in general: Fewer than ten highly homologous variants made up a TCR beta motif that seemed to typify ankylosing spondylitis blood.

CDR1 SGHRS and CDR2 YFSETQ come from the germline V gene. The CDR3 is 14 amino acids. The V gene lost 4 bases and the J gene lost 11 bases, with 16 bases spanning the gap. With respect to this clonotype: The antigen remains undetermined. Possible read error: a much larger clone is one base away.

A single record per CDR3 protein comes from TCRdb applying MiXCR to the 5' RACE reads. The data hold under 250,000 distinct CDR3 sequences, with roughly 24% observed a single time. The sample consisted of blood, either unsorted or a sorted T cell fraction (not recorded which). The chain links TRBV5-1 to TRBJ1-6; D is uncertain. The clonotype comes from a male donor with ankylosing spondylitis or in good health (not recorded which). The CDR3 here is CASSRADRQPPLHF. As DNA, the CDR3 is TGCGCCAGCAGCAGGGCGGATCGCCAGCCACCCCTCCACTTT.